This TCR beta chain was captured by sequencing in a study of T cell repertoires in cytomegalovirus infection. At the level of the study: Matching HLA type and CMV infection were both indicated by public TCR beta signatures.

Points from the study as a whole: Individuals carrying CMV plus the relevant HLA were identified by cumulative frequency of public TCR beta families. Ex vivo responses were dominated by HLA-C-restricted CMV-specific TCR beta clonotypes.

Each CDR3 protein is one row after TCRdb ran MiXCR on the reads. The data contain about 920,000 distinct CDR3 sequences, around 29% of them singletons. Details on this clonotype: Its antigen remains unknown.

The CDR3 has 16 amino acids. Germline-derived CDR1 and CDR2 are MDHEN and SYDVKM. After removal of 2 bases from V and 4 bases from J, the junction contained 7 bases not matched to a gene. The sequence was collected from a human donor in good health (CMV status not recorded). Some clones in this sample may be carry-over from other donors' samples. This specimen was cultured CD8+ T cells from PBMCs, taken from culture after CMV antigen stimulation. The rearrangement links TRBV28 to TRBJ2-3; 9 bases agree with TRBD1. For the CDR3, the DNA is TGTGCCAGCAGTTTAAGGACAGGGGTATTACCAGATACGCAGTATTTT. It encodes CASSLRTGVLPDTQYF.